This T cell receptor beta chain was found in a study of blood T cells in healthy people across ages. For the second PCR, which ran for about 7 to 11 cycles, a sample-barcoded 5' primer and a J-beta primer mix were used. TCRdb ran MiXCR on the 5' RACE reads and lists one entry per CDR3 protein. This table holds around 800,000 distinct CDR3 sequences, roughly 44% found once. Per germline, CDR1 SGDLS and CDR2 YYNGEE. V lost 4 bases, J lost 8 bases, and 12 bases lay in between. There are 12 residues in the CDR3. Each donor gave 9 to 10 milliliters of peripheral blood. Sequences were obtained from blood. The chain recombines TRBV9 with TRBJ1-1, with a weak D call TRBD1 (5 bases). This sequence was found in a man aged 55 to 70 in good health. The chain's CDR3 is CASSPEGREAFF. As DNA, the CDR3 is TGTGCCAGCAGCCCAGAGGGACGCGAAGCTTTCTTT.